The 5 T cell receptor beta chains presented below share a single source sample, sequenced in a study of cytomegalovirus exposure and HLA in healthy donors. Some clones are missing from TCRdb's copy, which holds only in-frame ones; the method was immunoSEQ multiplex PCR. The sample has a few hundred thousand clones, roughly 84% seen once. Sequenced: PBMCs. Receptor source: a woman in her 30s in good health and CMV-seropositive.

This clone was recorded a few times. The rearrangement links TRBV27 to TRBJ2-7, with 9 bases that match TRBD1. Germline V gene data show CDR1 as MNHEY and CDR2 as SMNVEV (reference sequence). The CDR3 runs 13 residues. V was clipped by 5 bases and J by 7 bases; unmatched bases: 6. The CDR3 bases are TGTGCCAGCAGTGGGACAGGGAGTCAGGAGCAGTACTTC. Residues: CASSGTGSQEQYF.

V usage is TRBV29-1 and J usage is TRBJ2-7, with 8 positions matching TRBD2. Germline CDR1 SQVTM, CDR2 ANQGSEA. CDR3 length equals 12 residues. J gave up 8 bases and V 4 bases, and 7 bases lay outside the gene matches. CDR3 sequence (DNA): TGCAGCGTTGTCGAGCGGGAGTCTCAGCAGTACTTC. It codes for CSVVERESQQYF.

The V call is TRBV7-9, the J call TRBJ2-5; a possible D gene is TRBD2 (6 bases). Germline CDR1 SEHNR, CDR2 FQNEAQ (reference sequence). V shed 2 bases and J shed 3 bases, with 13 bases lying between them. CDR3 size: 15 residues. The CDR3 nucleotides read TGTGCCAGCAGCTTATCACTACTAGCTGAAGAGACCCAGTACTTC. It is translated as CASSLSLLAEETQYF.

V is TRBV5-4 and J is TRBJ1-1; D call uncertain. V lost 4 bases, J lost 8 bases, and 12 bases lay in between. The germline V gene encodes CDR1 SGHNT and CDR2 YYREEE (reference sequence). This CDR3 contains 12 residues. CDR3 bases: TGTGCCAGCAGCCGGACGACGGAAGAAGCTTTCTTT. It yields the protein CASSRTTEEAFF.

V usage is TRBV27 and J usage is TRBJ2-7; tentatively, D is TRBD2 (6 bases). V was shortened by 8 bases and J by 3 bases, with 8 bases between the two germline ends. The CDR3 length is 11 residues. Germline V gene sequence: CDR1 MNHEY, CDR2 SMNVEV (reference sequence). For the CDR3, the DNA is TGTGCCAGCGGAGGGCACTACGAGCAGTACTTC. Translating gives CASGGHYEQYF.